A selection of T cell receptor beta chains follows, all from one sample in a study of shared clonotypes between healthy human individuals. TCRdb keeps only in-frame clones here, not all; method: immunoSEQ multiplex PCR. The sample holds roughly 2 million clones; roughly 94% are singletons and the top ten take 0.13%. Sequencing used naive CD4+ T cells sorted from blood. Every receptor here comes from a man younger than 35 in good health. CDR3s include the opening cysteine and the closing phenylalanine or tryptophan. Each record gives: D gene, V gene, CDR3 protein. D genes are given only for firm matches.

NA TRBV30 CAWSVQLSLAPYTF
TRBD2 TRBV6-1 CASSDRLAGVSYNEQFF
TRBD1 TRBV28 CASSSPGTDAYGYTF
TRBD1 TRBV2 CASSEHLTGANEKLFF
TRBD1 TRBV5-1 CASSRDRGDTGELFF
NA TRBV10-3 CAISDPFNEQFF
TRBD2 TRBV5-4 CASSPGLAGDYEQYF
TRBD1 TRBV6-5 CASSRTGVNTEAFF
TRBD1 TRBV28 CASSPRTGVGYTF
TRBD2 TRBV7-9 CASSPGLAIGETQYF
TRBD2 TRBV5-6 CASSPRRTSGNFNEQFF
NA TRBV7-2 CASSTLLGEGQPQHF
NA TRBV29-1 CSTLGRPGSLNYGYTF
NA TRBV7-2 CASSPGTPFTDTQYF